One and the same sample provided the 6 T cell receptor beta chains below, sequenced in a study of shared clonotypes between healthy human individuals. Method: immunoSEQ multiplex PCR; TCRdb's copy keeps in-frame clones and lacks some. The table lists about 1 million clones, roughly 80% of them singletons. Sample: memory CD4+ T cells sorted from blood. The sample's subset: CD45RA-negative fraction. The source is a man between 18 and 35 years old in good health.

This clone has only one observation. V is TRBV4-3 and J is TRBJ2-2; D may be TRBD1 (6 bases). The CDR3 has 18 amino acids. Trimming took off 2 bases at V and 2 bases at J, with 18 bases between the two ends. Germline CDR1 is LGHNA and CDR2 is YSLEER. The CDR3 spells CASSQNPPQGTNTGELFF. CDR3 nucleotides: TGCGCCAGCAGCCAAAACCCTCCCCAGGGGACCAACACCGGGGAGCTGTTTTTT.

The chain employs TRBV5-1 and TRBJ2-3; D possibly corresponds to TRBD1 (5 bases). Germline loops: CDR1 SGHRS, CDR2 YFSETQ. The germline V and J ends were trimmed by 2 bases and 11 bases, with 15 bases remaining between them. The CDR3 is 13 amino acids. The CDR3: CASSFDWGAVQYF. As DNA, the CDR3 is TGCGCCAGCAGCTTCGATTGGGGCGCGGTGCAGTATTTT.

The V gene is TRBV30, the J gene TRBJ1-3, with a weak D call TRBD1 (6 bases). The CDR3 extends over 13 amino acids. The V end lost 2 bases, the J end lost 2 bases, and 7 bases lay between the germline ends. Germline V gene sequence: CDR1 GTSNPN, CDR2 SVGIG (reference sequence). CDR3 in DNA: TGTGCCTGGAGTCAGGGGACTGGAAACACCATATATTTT. Amino acids: CAWSQGTGNTIYF.

The rearrangement links TRBV4-1 to TRBJ2-2; 12 bases align to TRBD2. Germline assignment: CDR1 MGHRA and CDR2 YSYEKL. The V gene end was trimmed by 3 bases and the J gene end by 5 bases; junction bases not matched to a gene: 19. This CDR3 contains 21 residues. In DNA form, the CDR3 reads TGCGCCAGCAGCCAGGGAAAGACTAGCGGGGGTCCCTTGAAGAGGACCGGGGAGCTGTTTTTT. This gives the protein CASSQGKTSGGPLKRTGELFF.

The chain joins TRBV2 to TRBJ2-4, with D tentatively TRBD2 (6 bases). Trimming pared 0 bases from V and 0 bases from J, leaving 9 bases between. The CDR3 is 16 residues long. The germline CDR1 and CDR2 sequences are SNHLY and FYNNEI. CDR3 sequence: CASSEATGLAKNIQYF. The DNA of the CDR3 is TGTGCCAGCAGTGAAGCGACGGGACTAGCCAAAAACATTCAGTACTTC.

This clone appeared a single time. This sample includes further DNA sequences coding for the same CDR3. This chain links TRBV20-1 with TRBJ2-7, with D tentatively TRBD1 (6 bases). The ends were cut back, 3 bases at V and 6 bases at J, with 9 bases in the middle. Germline CDR1 and CDR2: DFQATT and SNEGSKA (reference sequence). This CDR3 is 11 amino acids long. Written as DNA, the CDR3 is TGCAGTGCTAGTGTAGGGGGCGAGCAGTACTTC. Its translation: CSASVGGEQYF.